This is a list of T cell receptor beta chains from one sample in a study of low-dose radiotherapy and immunotherapy resistance in tumors. TCRdb fed the reads into MiXCR, producing one record per CDR3 protein. The profile shows tens of thousands of distinct CDR3 sequences, approximately 31% of them singletons. The specimen was PBMCs, collected before treatment. These receptors originate from a female donor with ovarian cancer. The CDR3 runs from the conserved cysteine through the conserved F or W.

v_call: TRBV5-1; j_call: TRBJ2-2; cdr3_aa: CASSKGGGDTGELFF
v_call: TRBV3-1; j_call: TRBJ2-7; cdr3_aa: CASSQASRLSSSYEQYF
v_call: TRBV14; j_call: TRBJ2-1; cdr3_aa: CASSTRSGRVWNEQFF
v_call: TRBV3-1; j_call: TRBJ1-1; cdr3_aa: CASSQGVGRTEAFF
v_call: TRBV28; j_call: TRBJ1-2; cdr3_aa: CASSSPGQGYGYTF
v_call: TRBV5-4; j_call: TRBJ2-2; cdr3_aa: CASSFGRPNTGELFF
v_call: TRBV21-1; j_call: TRBJ2-7; cdr3_aa: CASSKGSLAGMPGEQYF
v_call: TRBV28; j_call: TRBJ2-7; cdr3_aa: CASSGYILPYEQYF
v_call: TRBV24-1; j_call: TRBJ2-1; cdr3_aa: CATSDGFTSFYNEQFF
v_call: TRBV20-1; j_call: TRBJ2-1; cdr3_aa: CSARTSGRFAYNEQFF
v_call: TRBV29-1; j_call: TRBJ1-1; cdr3_aa: CSGTAGGTEAFF
v_call: TRBV29-1; j_call: TRBJ2-7; cdr3_aa: CSAGQDPYEQYF
v_call: TRBV20-1; j_call: TRBJ1-5; cdr3_aa: CSARELKGNQPQHF
v_call: TRBV30; j_call: TRBJ2-1; cdr3_aa: CAWSPGGHEQFF
v_call: TRBV10-3; j_call: TRBJ2-1; cdr3_aa: CAIRGTSGFNEQFF
v_call: TRBV4-2; j_call: TRBJ2-1; cdr3_aa: CASSQPGRRGIYNEQFF
v_call: TRBV29-1; j_call: TRBJ2-5; cdr3_aa: CSVKDRGLQETQYF
v_call: TRBV5-5; j_call: TRBJ1-2; cdr3_aa: CASSLGGLDGYTF
v_call: TRBV6-1; j_call: TRBJ2-1; cdr3_aa: CASSSGTSGSYNEQFF
v_call: TRBV29-1; j_call: TRBJ1-4; cdr3_aa: CSVTGTTNEKLFF
v_call: TRBV6-2/TRBV6-3; j_call: TRBJ2-5; cdr3_aa: CASSEGGRGPQETQYF
v_call: TRBV12-3/TRBV12-4; j_call: TRBJ1-1; cdr3_aa: CATQGVTWDTEAFF
v_call: TRBV5-6; j_call: TRBJ2-1; cdr3_aa: CASGTGGRSDNEQFF
v_call: TRBV5-1; j_call: TRBJ2-6; cdr3_aa: CASSQAGTGGLSPGANVLTF
v_call: TRBV20-1; j_call: TRBJ2-7; cdr3_aa: CSARDRDYEQYF
v_call: TRBV7-9; j_call: TRBJ2-2; cdr3_aa: CASSLPGGMNTGELFF
v_call: TRBV6-2/TRBV6-3; j_call: TRBJ2-1; cdr3_aa: CASSQRPQGTTYNEQFF
v_call: TRBV7-2; j_call: TRBJ2-7; cdr3_aa: CASSFYRGRGDSSYEQYF
v_call: TRBV19; j_call: TRBJ2-2; cdr3_aa: CASGVGERGGNTGELFF
v_call: TRBV13; j_call: TRBJ2-1; cdr3_aa: CASSAVVAGNEQFF
v_call: TRBV6-8; j_call: TRBJ1-4; cdr3_aa: CATRRGSEKLFF
v_call: TRBV7-2; j_call: TRBJ2-7; cdr3_aa: CASSPIDGLASGEQYF
v_call: TRBV6-6; j_call: TRBJ1-2; cdr3_aa: CASSRSTGDGYGYTF
v_call: TRBV4-2; j_call: TRBJ2-6; cdr3_aa: CASSQDRRDYSGANVLTF
v_call: TRBV6-2/TRBV6-3; j_call: TRBJ2-1; cdr3_aa: CASRLALAAYNEQFF
v_call: TRBV24-1; j_call: TRBJ2-1; cdr3_aa: CATSDSRDRRDGEQFF
v_call: TRBV18; j_call: TRBJ2-7; cdr3_aa: CASSGTTEAYEQYF
v_call: TRBV20-1; j_call: TRBJ1-2; cdr3_aa: CSASAIPRANYGYTF
v_call: TRBV30; j_call: TRBJ1-2; cdr3_aa: CAWSVVIQGPYGYTF
v_call: TRBV28; j_call: TRBJ1-5; cdr3_aa: CASKNSNQPQHF
v_call: TRBV5-1; j_call: TRBJ2-5; cdr3_aa: CASSFDSQETQYF
v_call: TRBV10-2; j_call: TRBJ2-7; cdr3_aa: CASSEFTGRYEQYF
v_call: TRBV18; j_call: TRBJ1-4; cdr3_aa: CASSGTPTNEKLFF
v_call: TRBV30; j_call: TRBJ2-5; cdr3_aa: CAWSPRGQSGETQYF